This TCR beta chain is from a study of Graves' ophthalmopathy and Graves' hyperthyroidism (dated by TCRdb to the late 2010s). The study in broad terms: Peripheral blood was collected at initial diagnosis, before any treatment. The study used TCR beta repertoire signatures to distinguish Graves' ophthalmopathy from Graves' hyperthyroidism and to predict progression to ophthalmopathy. In total, some 130 blood samples were TCR-sequenced: approximately 42 ophthalmopathy, around 75 hyperthyroidism and roughly 17 hyperthyroidism-to-ophthalmopathy patients. A discovery set of about 99 patients (around 40 ophthalmopathy, 55 to 60 stable hyperthyroidism) was enrolled to explore V-J signatures distinguishing ophthalmopathy from hyperthyroidism. An independent validation cohort was composed of fewer than 20 hyperthyroidism patients and around 16 patients who later progressed from hyperthyroidism to ophthalmopathy. In a handful of hyperthyroidism patients, the T-cell repertoires found in thyroid tissue were compared with those found in blood. Once sampling was done, hyperthyroidism patients were given methimazole at a starting dose of 30 mg daily, while ophthalmopathy patients were given high-dose intravenous methylprednisolone. The 90 or so discovery patients were randomly split 7:3 into training and test sets. Points the paper makes about the study in general: In validation, the model predicted ophthalmopathy progression with roughly 68% sensitivity and roughly 72% specificity; roughly eleven predicted patients were CT-confirmed with GO in a median of approximately 6.5 months. Most expanded thyroid clonotypes with frequency above 0.001 were also detected in blood, suggesting blood repertoires may reflect the thyroid immune response. In cross-validation, the 13-signature model distinguished ophthalmopathy from stable hyperthyroidism with nearly 90% sensitivity and about 81% specificity, while in the test set the corresponding values were about 80% and 75%. Sample size was not statistically predetermined, and group allocation was not concealed from the investigators.

CDR1 is given as SGHTA and CDR2 as FQGNSA, both from the germline V gene. The CDR3 holds 14 amino acids from the cysteine to the phenylalanine. Only the CDR3 DNA is retained, 42 bases long and in frame from the first base. V and J lose 5 bases and 3 bases, and a span of 14 bases separates them. The ophthalmopathy patients had moderately to severely active disease, with a Clinical Activity Score of 3 or higher, a NOSPECS grade of 4 or higher, and a disease duration of less than 3 months. Patients with other autoimmune diseases, uncontrolled infections, pregnancy or lactation were excluded. Diagnosis relied on clinical symptoms, serum thyroxine, TRAb, thyroid ultrasound and orbital computed tomography. Ficoll-Paque density gradient centrifugation was used to isolate PBMCs from 10 ml of fresh peripheral blood. Trizol reagent was used to extract the total RNA, and its quality was then checked on an Agilent 2100 Bioanalyzer.

This clonotype was found many times. What antigen it recognizes has not been identified. No base quality information exists; no much larger clone differs at one position. For repertoire sequencing, the TCR beta CDR3 regions were amplified from RNA transcripts. The first round was an RT-PCR using HTBI primers with the Qiagen OneStep RT-PCR kit, and this first round was followed by a second-round multiplex PCR, then size selection and purification. Libraries were sequenced paired-end with 100 bp reads on an Illumina HiSeq2000. Turning to the authors' computational methods: Reads were processed with SOAPnuke, discarding reads with adapters, uncalled bases, mean Phred below 15, or no exact constant-primer or identifier match. COPE v1.2.5 was used to merge high-quality paired reads. Clonotypes were defined as unique nucleotide sequences and were aligned to IMGT TRB V, D and J references using MiTCR v1.1. The analysis was limited to V-J combinations with a frequency above 0.0001, which together covered around 99% of the repertoires. A TCR clonal expansion and chaos score per V-J combination was defined as the ratio of F50 clonal expansion to chaos observed in the TCRdist matrix. Features were reduced by Welch's t-statistics and random forest to more than 10 V-J combinations, which fed a naive Bayes classifier. The Morisita-Horn index was used to measure how similar the thyroid and blood repertoires were. TCRdb ran its own pipeline on the public reads, namely fastp trimming at Q25 and MiXCR clone calling, and kept in-frame beta chains. Identical CDR3 proteins give one entry, which carries the most common genes and DNA. The V and J calls reflect TCRdb's pipeline rather than the authors' work. In this sample the table shows about 400,000 distinct CDR3 sequences, around 18% of which occur a single time. 1.6% of the sample comes from the top ten.

The V and J genes are TRBV7-2 and TRBJ2-7; TRBD2 is a weak D gene call, 6 bases matching. This receptor was obtained from a woman between 18 and 30 years old with Graves' ophthalmopathy. Donor details come from another sample of the same person, matched by shared clones. Input material: peripheral blood. The DNA sequence is as follows: TGTGCCAGCAGCCGCGGTACCGGGGGCTACGAGCAGTACTTC. It translates to CASSRGTGGYEQYF.